A single sample gave rise to the 23 T cell receptor beta chains below, sequenced in a study of T-cell reconstitution after alpha-beta-depleted transplantation in children. Preparing the TCRbeta library involved the use of unique molecular identifiers. TCRdb independently ran MiXCR on the PCR reads; one entry per CDR3 protein. The sample consists of around 960,000 distinct CDR3 sequences, around 30% of them appearing once. Material: PBMCs, mostly from graft donor cells, obtained 360 days after TCRalphabeta/CD19-depleted stem cell transplant. These receptors all come from a boy younger than two who had a stem cell transplant for SCID, so the T cells may come from the graft donor.

The J gene is TRBJ2-1, the V gene TRBV20-1; 8 bases match TRBD1. Trimming cost V 0 bases and J 10 bases; bases outside gene matches: 8. Germline-derived CDR1 and CDR2 are DFQATT and SNEGSKA (reference sequence). This CDR3 contains 14 residues. For the CDR3, the DNA is TGCAGTGCTAGAGATCATCAGGGGGCGAGGGAGCAGTTCTTC. This gives the protein CSARDHQGAREQFF.

There are a few counts of this clonotype. The chain couples TRBV15 to TRBJ2-2; no clear D. The V gene lost 0 bases and the J gene lost 4 bases, with 15 bases spanning the gap. CDR3 length: 17 residues. CDR1 is LNHNV and CDR2 is YYDKDF in the germline V gene (reference sequence). CDR3 region: CATSREPPRLGTGELFF. The CDR3 coding sequence is TGTGCCACCAGCAGAGAACCCCCCAGGCTAGGCACCGGGGAGCTGTTTTTT. The variable domain in full, with the rest retrieved from reference TRBV15 and TRBJ2-2, is DAMVIQNPRYQVTQFGKPVTLSCSQTLNHNVMYWYQQKSSQAPKLLFHYYDKDFNNEADTPDNFQSRRPNTSFCFLDIRSPGLGDTAMYLCATSREPPRLGTGELFFGEGSRLTVL.

The rearrangement links TRBV7-2 to TRBJ2-7, with D maybe TRBD2 (5 bases). Trimming removed 0 bases at V and 4 bases at J, with 16 bases between. This CDR3 contains 16 residues. The germline CDR1 and CDR2 sequences are SGHTA and FQGNSA. The CDR3 DNA reads TGTGCCAGCAGCTTAGCTCATGGGAGCGGTTTGTACGAGCAGTACTTC. It is translated as CASSLAHGSGLYEQYF.

This clonotype appeared a few times. The V call is TRBV27, the J call TRBJ2-4; a possible D gene is TRBD2 (5 bases). Germline CDR1 and CDR2: MNHEY and SMNVEV (reference sequence). The V and J ends lost 2 bases and 9 bases respectively, with 11 bases between them. The CDR3 runs to 13 residues. CDR3 nucleotide sequence: TGTGCCAGCAGTTTAGGGAGTTATGGCATTCAGTACTTC. Its protein is CASSLGSYGIQYF.

The V gene is TRBV9, the J gene TRBJ1-1; D gene uncertain. Deletions cut 0 bases from V and 1 base from J, with 7 bases between. Germline V lookup: CDR1 SGDLS, CDR2 YYNGEE. The CDR3 runs to 14 residues. The CDR3 DNA follows: TGTGCCAGCAGCGTAGGGCAGACGAACACTGAAGCTTTCTTT. Its translation is CASSVGQTNTEAFF.

The CDR3 nucleotides are TGTGCCAGCAGTAATCGAGGCCTTCCGGAGACCCAGTACTTC. It codes for CASSNRGLPETQYF. The chain couples TRBV6-2 or TRBV6-3 to TRBJ2-5; D is unclear. Per germline, CDR1 MNHEY and CDR2 SVGEGT. This CDR3 is 14 amino acids long. The germline V and J ends were trimmed by 5 bases and 5 bases, with 15 bases remaining between them.

The chain is built from TRBV7-2 and TRBJ2-5, with D possibly matching TRBD2 (6 bases). The CDR3 runs 14 residues. The V gene's germline CDR1 is SGHTA and CDR2 FQGNSA. Trimming stripped 4 bases from V and 5 bases from J, with 14 bases between. In DNA, the CDR3 is TGTGCCAGCAGCTATGACTCGGAGGGGGAGACCCAGTACTTC. Translating gives CASSYDSEGETQYF.

This clonotype was recorded many times. V and J are TRBV7-9 and TRBJ2-3, with D hard to call. V gave up 2 bases and J gave up 4 bases, with 4 bases separating them. Germline values: CDR1 SEHNR, CDR2 FQNEAQ (reference sequence). There are 12 residues in the CDR3. CDR3 bases: TGTGCCAGCAGCTTATTTTCAGATACGCAGTATTTT. Translating gives CASSLFSDTQYF.

The J gene is TRBJ1-2, the V gene TRBV12-5, with D perhaps matching TRBD1 (5 bases). V was cut by 6 bases and J by 7 bases, with 18 bases left in between. Germline lookup yields CDR1 LGHNT and CDR2 FRNRAP. This CDR3 is built from 14 residues. The CDR3 here is CASGVQGESGGYTF. CDR3 DNA sequence: TGTGCTAGTGGAGTCCAAGGGGAATCGGGTGGCTACACCTTC.

This clonotype has just a few counts. The CDR3: CASSLEGFRGDTQYF. The CDR3 DNA reads TGCGCCAGCAGCTTGGAAGGGTTTCGGGGAGATACGCAGTATTTT. This chain links TRBV5-1 with TRBJ2-3; possible D gene TRBD2, 5 bases. This CDR3 comprises 15 residues. Between the trimmed V and J ends, which lost 0 bases and 5 bases, there was a span of 13 bases. Germline V CDR1 and CDR2: SGHRS, YFSETQ.

This chain joins TRBV12-5 and TRBJ2-3; no clear D gene. Germline values: CDR1 LGHNT, CDR2 FRNRAP. The CDR3 is 11 amino acids. V lost 6 bases to trimming and J lost 2 bases, with 3 bases between them. For the CDR3, the DNA is TGTGCTAGTGGCCTCACAGATACGCAGTATTTT. Translating gives CASGLTDTQYF.

This clonotype occurred many times. The chain uses TRBV5-1 and TRBJ2-7; TRBD1 agrees at 9 bases. Germline V gene sequence: CDR1 SGHRS, CDR2 YFSETQ. After removal of 2 bases from V and 4 bases from J, the junction contained 4 bases not matched to a gene. This CDR3 region has 14 residues. The CDR3 here is CASSFRDRVYEQYF. CDR3 DNA: TGCGCCAGCAGCTTCCGGGACAGGGTGTACGAGCAGTACTTC.

This clonotype was seen more than once but under ten times. V usage is TRBV5-8 and J usage is TRBJ2-1; D unclear. V lost 5 bases, J lost 9 bases, and 15 bases lay in between. CDR3 size: 13 residues. CDR1 is SGHTS and CDR2 is YDEGEE in the germline V gene. In DNA form, the CDR3 reads TGTGCCAGCAGGGAGCTGGACGTAAGTGAGCAGTTCTTC. Translated: CASRELDVSEQFF. Filled out from reference TRBV5-8 and TRBJ2-1, the complete variable domain reads EAGVTQSPTHLIKTRGQQATLRCSPISGHTSVYWYQQALGLGLQFLLWYDEGEERNRGNFPPRFSGRQFPNYSSELNVNALELEDSALYLCASRELDVSEQFFGPGTRLTVL.

The chain has TRBV20-1 and TRBJ2-7, with 7 bases matching TRBD1. With 0 bases clipped from V and 0 bases from J, the junction kept 14 bases outside the gene matches. CDR3 size: 18 residues. The V gene's germline CDR1 is DFQATT and CDR2 SNEGSKA (reference sequence). CDR3 bases: TGCAGTGCTAGAGATCCAGGGGGACGGCTCGATAGCTCCTACGAGCAGTACTTC. This sequence encodes CSARDPGGRLDSSYEQYF.

J is TRBJ1-5 and V is TRBV20-1, with a tentative D call TRBD1 (6 bases). Per germline, CDR1 DFQATT and CDR2 SNEGSKA (reference sequence). The length of the CDR3 is 15 residues. Trimming took off 4 bases at V and 1 base at J, with 14 bases between the two ends. The CDR3 sequence: CSANRRGLSNQPQHF. The CDR3 DNA reads as TGCAGTGCTAATCGGCGGGGGCTGAGCAATCAGCCCCAGCATTTT.

This clonotype was detected a few times. The chain uses TRBV12-3 or TRBV12-4 and TRBJ2-1; D possibly matches TRBD1 or TRBD2 (5 bases each). This CDR3 is 17 amino acids long. Between the trimmed V and J ends, which lost 5 bases and 7 bases, there was a span of 24 bases. The CDR3 DNA reads TGTGCCAGCAGTCACCATTCCCCGGGACGGTCGGATAATGAGCAGTTCTTC. It is translated as CASSHHSPGRSDNEQFF.

The chain carries TRBV20-1 and TRBJ2-6; D uncertain. The CDR3 length is 15 residues. The ends were cut back, 6 bases at V and 4 bases at J, with 16 bases in the middle. Germline CDR1 reads DFQATT; CDR2 reads SNEGSKA (reference sequence). In nucleotides, the CDR3 is TGCAGTGCCCCGAACAAGGCGGACGGGGCCAACGTCCTGACTTTC. Translating gives CSAPNKADGANVLTF.

The CDR3 DNA sequence: TGTGCCAGCAATGCGGGCACCGGGGAGCTGTTTTTT. This gives the protein CASNAGTGELFF. The gene calls are TRBV12-3 or TRBV12-4 and TRBJ2-2; tentatively, D is TRBD2 (5 bases). The CDR3 is made up of 12 amino acids. V was clipped by 7 bases and J by 4 bases, with 7 bases between them.

A few counts support this clonotype. Here the CDR3 DNA reads TGTGCCAGCAGTGAATCGGCAGGGAACACTGAAGCTTTCTTT. Translating it yields CASSESAGNTEAFF. The V call is TRBV25-1, the J call TRBJ1-1; D gene ambiguous. Deletions cut 1 base from V and 1 base from J, with 7 bases between. The CDR3 sequence is 14 residues long. The germline gives CDR1 MGHDK, CDR2 SYGVNS. The variable domain in full, completed from reference TRBV25-1 and TRBJ1-1, reads EADIYQTPRYLVIGTGKKITLECSQTMGHDKMYWYQQDPGMELHLIHYSYGVNSTEKGDLSSESTVSRIRTEHFPLTLESARPSHTSQYLCASSESAGNTEAFFGQGTRLTVV.

This clonotype was picked up many times. The chain employs TRBV20-1 and TRBJ1-6; D gene unclear. This CDR3 has 13 residues. Germline CDR1 and CDR2: DFQATT and SNEGSKA (reference sequence). Trimming shortened V by 0 bases and J by 7 bases, and 7 bases separated the two germline ends. CDR3 protein: CSARDRGNSPLHF. CDR3 coding DNA: TGCAGTGCTAGAGATCGCGGGAATTCACCCCTCCACTTT.

In this sample, this clonotype turned up a few times. The chain links TRBV20-1 to TRBJ2-5, with D tentatively TRBD1 or TRBD2 (5 bases each). V lost 3 bases, J lost 5 bases, and 19 bases lay in between. The CDR3 covers 15 residues. Germline V gene lookup returns CDR1 DFQATT and CDR2 SNEGSKA (reference sequence). CDR3 DNA: TGCAGTGCTAGGCCCGCTACAGGTTGGGAGGAGACCCAGTACTTC. Encoded protein: CSARPATGWEETQYF.

In this sample, this clonotype turned up a few times. V and J are TRBV20-1 and TRBJ2-3, with a tentative D call TRBD2 (5 bases). Per the germline V gene, CDR1 is DFQATT and CDR2 is SNEGSKA (reference sequence). Between the trimmed V and J ends, which lost 7 bases and 0 bases, there was a span of 23 bases. The CDR3 is 17 residues long. The CDR3 sequence: CSGGSEAPVPSTDTQYF. The CDR3 nucleotides are TGCAGTGGGGGTAGCGAAGCCCCAGTTCCTAGCACAGATACGCAGTATTTT.

The table lists this clonotype with a count of one. This likely comes from a read error, as the CDR3 has no conserved phenylalanine or tryptophan at its end. This rearrangement joins TRBV5-1 to TRBJ1-2, with TRBD1 matching over 9 bases. Germline V gives CDR1 SGHRS, CDR2 YFSETQ. Trimming at V came to 3 bases and at J to 3 bases, leaving 9 bases not matched to a gene. This CDR3 is 16 amino acids long. DNA of the CDR3: TGCGCCAGCAGCTCCCGGGACAGGGTCGGTCACTATGGCTACACCTAC. Its translation is CASSSRDRVGHYGYTY.